A selection of T cell receptor beta chains follows, all from one sample in a study of shared clonotypes between healthy human individuals. Repertoires were generated with immunoSEQ multiplex PCR, while TCRdb's copy carries only in-frame clones and drops some. This sample has about 1 million clones; around 76% occur once, and the top ten carry approximately 1.3%. Sequencing used memory CD4+ T cells sorted from blood. All receptors derive from a man aged 18 to 29 in good health. Each CDR3 is given with its conserved first and last residue. A D gene is named only where the DNA matches it firmly. Only some rows state a clone size, as once, few, many or a class for expanded clones.

-	TRBV10-1	15	-	TRBJ1-2	CASSSPPYGNYGYTF	TGCGCCAGCAGTTCCCCCCCTTACGGAAACTATGGCTACACCTTC
TRBD2	TRBV4-1	16	-	TRBJ2-5	CASSQLGLAGSETQYF	TGCGCCAGCAGCCAACTCGGACTAGCGGGGTCGGAGACCCAGTACTTC
-	TRBV4-1	13	-	TRBJ2-5	CASSDRGGETQYF	TGCGCCAGCAGCGACAGGGGAGGGGAGACCCAGTACTTC
TRBD2	TRBV10-3	13	-	TRBJ2-5	CAISASGTETQYF	TGTGCCATCAGTGCTAGCGGGACGGAGACCCAGTACTTC
TRBD2	TRBV4-1	16	-	TRBJ2-7	CASSQGSGGASYEQYF	TGCGCCAGCAGCCAGGGAAGCGGGGGGGCCTCCTACGAGCAGTACTTC
-	TRBV5-1	14	-	TRBJ1-3	CASSSRDSLGTIYF	TGCGCCAGCAGCTCCCGGGACTCCCTTGGCACCATATATTTT
TRBD2	TRBV10-3	13	-	TRBJ2-3	CAIRTGTSDTQYF	TGTGCCATCAGAACCGGGACTAGCGATACGCAGTATTTT
-	TRBV6-4	17	-	TRBJ1-5	CASSDSPQGYSNQPQHF	TGTGCCAGCAGTGACTCCCCGCAGGGATATAGCAATCAGCCCCAGCATTTT
TRBD2	TRBV7-7	15	-	TRBJ2-3	CASSSIAGGTDTQYF	TGTGCTAGCAGCTCCATAGCGGGGGGCACAGATACGCAGTATTTT
TRBD1	TRBV18	16	-	TRBJ2-7	CASSFPGQAGIYEQYF	TGTGCCAGCTCATTCCCTGGACAGGCCGGTATCTACGAGCAGTACTTC
-	TRBV11-2	12	-	TRBJ1-6	CASSFLDPPLHF	TGTGCCAGCAGCTTTCTGGACCCACCCCTCCACTTT
-	TRBV30	15	-	TRBJ1-3	CATEMGQGFGNTIYF	TGTGCCACGGAGATGGGGCAGGGCTTTGGAAACACCATATATTTT
TRBD1	TRBV25-1	15	-	TRBJ1-2	CASSPRTGYSYGYTF	TGTGCCAGCAGTCCCCGGACAGGTTACAGCTATGGCTACACCTTC
-	TRBV5-6	13	once	TRBJ1-5	CASAGGLNQPQHF	TGTGCCAGCGCTGGGGGGCTCAATCAGCCCCAGCATTTT
TRBD1	TRBV5-1	16	-	TRBJ2-1	CASSPSAGQGFNEQFF	TGCGCCAGCAGCCCGAGCGCGGGACAGGGATTTAATGAGCAGTTCTTC
TRBD1	TRBV11-3	14	-	TRBJ2-5	CASSPGGAQETQYF	TGTGCCAGCAGCCCAGGGGGAGCCCAGGAGACCCAGTACTTC
-	TRBV30	15	-	TRBJ2-6	CAWSHRRSGANVLTF	TGTGCCTGGAGTCACAGGCGCTCTGGGGCCAACGTCCTGACTTTC
-	TRBV6-4	13	-	TRBJ1-5	CASSAEARQPQHF	TGTGCCAGCAGTGCAGAGGCCCGGCAGCCCCAGCATTTT
-	TRBV6-4	13	-	TRBJ1-1	CASRREMNTEAFF	TGTGCCAGCAGGAGAGAGATGAACACTGAAGCTTTCTTT
TRBD2	TRBV4-2	19	-	TRBJ2-7	CASSQGMDLRTSGPWEQYF	TGTGCCAGCAGCCAAGGAATGGACCTCAGGACTAGCGGCCCTTGGGAGCAGTACTTC
-	TRBV11-2	13	-	TRBJ1-1	CASSLSGVGEAFF	TGTGCCAGCAGCTTATCAGGGGTAGGGGAAGCTTTCTTT
-	TRBV2	12	few	TRBJ2-4	CASKQGENIQYF	TGTGCCAGCAAACAGGGCGAAAACATTCAGTACTTC
-	TRBV19	16	-	TRBJ2-7	CASSIRGLGPNYEQYF	TGTGCCAGTAGTATTAGGGGATTAGGACCGAACTACGAGCAGTACTTC
-	TRBV21-1	16	few	TRBJ1-3	CASSTEQGQVRNTIYF	TGTGCCAGCAGCACGGAACAGGGTCAAGTGCGGAACACCATATATTTT
-	TRBV2	14	once	TRBJ1-1	CASSLGHPNTEAFF	TGTGCCAGCAGTTTGGGACACCCGAACACTGAAGCTTTCTTT
TRBD1	TRBV11-2	13	-	TRBJ2-5	CASSRDREETQYF	TGTGCCAGCAGCCGGGACAGAGAAGAGACCCAGTACTTC
-	TRBV2	15	many	TRBJ1-5	CASTQSGGSRQPQHF	TGTGCCAGCACCCAAAGCGGGGGCTCGAGGCAGCCCCAGCATTTT
TRBD1	TRBV28	16	few	TRBJ1-1	CASRRIGTGGNTEAFF	TGTGCCAGCAGGCGGATCGGGACAGGGGGTAACACTGAAGCTTTCTTT
TRBD1	TRBV18	16	-	TRBJ1-6	CASSPGTGGGISPLHF	TGTGCCAGCTCACCGGGGACAGGGGGCGGTATTTCACCCCTCCACTTT
-	TRBV27	15	-	TRBJ1-5	CASRSYRDKPQPQHF	TGTGCCAGCAGGAGTTACCGGGACAAGCCTCAGCCCCAGCATTTT
TRBD1	TRBV2	14	-	TRBJ1-1	CASSPDRVNTEAFF	TGTGCCAGCAGTCCGGACAGGGTGAACACTGAAGCTTTCTTT
-	TRBV10-3	13	-	TRBJ1-1	CAISESDRPEAFF	TGTGCCATCAGTGAGTCCGACAGGCCTGAAGCTTTCTTT
TRBD1	TRBV4-1	17	-	TRBJ2-2	CASSQDPGRGRTGELFF	TGCGCCAGCAGCCAAGATCCAGGCAGGGGGCGAACCGGGGAGCTGTTTTTT
-	TRBV11-2	13	-	TRBJ1-1	CASTSIQNTEAFF	TGTGCCAGCACCTCGATCCAGAACACTGAAGCTTTCTTT
TRBD1	TRBV7-7	15	-	TRBJ2-1	CASSPGTGGNNEQFF	TGTGCTAGCAGCCCCGGGACAGGGGGTAACAATGAGCAGTTCTTC
-	TRBV18	14	-	TRBJ2-7	CASSPPGYPYEQYF	TGTGCCAGCTCACCACCGGGGTACCCCTACGAGCAGTACTTC
TRBD1	TRBV2	15	-	TRBJ1-6	CASSENRGRNSPLHF	TGTGCCAGCAGTGAGAACAGGGGAAGGAATTCACCCCTCCACTTT
-	TRBV19	16	-	TRBJ2-6	CASSTGIQSGANVLTF	TGTGCCAGTAGTACCGGGATTCAATCTGGGGCCAACGTCCTGACTTTC
-	TRBV5-1	11	-	TRBJ1-2	CASSLQGGYTF	TGCGCCAGCAGCTTGCAAGGAGGCTACACCTTC
-	TRBV6-5	13	many	TRBJ1-1	CASSYSRQAEAFF	TGTGCCAGCAGTTACTCAAGACAGGCTGAAGCTTTCTTT
-	TRBV6-6	15	-	TRBJ2-7	CASSRPRDQYYEQYF	TGTGCCAGCAGCCGTCCCCGGGACCAGTACTACGAGCAGTACTTC
TRBD2	TRBV6-6	16	-	TRBJ2-3	CASSYSERELGDTQYF	TGTGCCAGCAGTTACTCGGAGCGGGAGTTAGGAGATACGCAGTATTTT
-	TRBV6-6	14	-	TRBJ2-3	CASSPQGAWDTQYF	TGTGCCAGCAGTCCACAGGGAGCGTGGGATACGCAGTATTTT
TRBD2	TRBV2	12	-	TRBJ2-7	CASSGTSREQYF	TGTGCCAGCAGTGGGACTAGTCGGGAGCAGTACTTC
-	TRBV7-2	14	-	TRBJ1-6	CASSFHLENSPLHF	TGTGCCAGCAGCTTTCATTTGGAGAATTCACCCCTCCACTTT
-	TRBV6-1	14	-	TRBJ1-1	CASSVGAKNTEAFF	TGTGCCAGCAGTGTCGGGGCCAAGAACACTGAAGCTTTCTTT
-	TRBV7-2	15	once	TRBJ1-6	CASSLGTGYNSPLHF	TGTGCCAGCAGCTTAGGTACAGGCTATAATTCACCCCTCCACTTT
TRBD2	TRBV2	15	-	TRBJ2-1	CASRPTSGGYNEQFF	TGTGCCAGCAGACCGACTAGCGGGGGCTACAATGAGCAGTTCTTC
TRBD1	TRBV4-3	15	few	TRBJ1-4	CASSLIQGAGEKLFF	TGCGCCAGCAGCCTGATTCAGGGGGCGGGTGAAAAACTGTTTTTT
-	TRBV18	13	few	TRBJ2-2	CASSPPSRGELFF	TGTGCCAGCTCCCCCCCAAGCCGAGGGGAGCTGTTTTTT
-	TRBV19	14	-	TRBJ2-2	CASSIQGSTGELFF	TGTGCCAGTAGTATACAGGGTAGCACCGGGGAGCTGTTTTTT
TRBD2	TRBV30	15	-	TRBJ2-1	CAWTGTSGMRNEQFF	TGTGCCTGGACGGGGACTAGCGGGATGAGGAATGAGCAGTTCTTC
-	TRBV5-1	15	-	TRBJ2-1	CASSLAANMYNEQFF	TGCGCCAGCAGCTTAGCGGCCAACATGTACAATGAGCAGTTCTTC
TRBD1	TRBV4-2	16	-	TRBJ1-1	CASSQPPETGLTEAFF	TGTGCCAGCAGCCAGCCCCCTGAGACAGGGCTCACTGAAGCTTTCTTT